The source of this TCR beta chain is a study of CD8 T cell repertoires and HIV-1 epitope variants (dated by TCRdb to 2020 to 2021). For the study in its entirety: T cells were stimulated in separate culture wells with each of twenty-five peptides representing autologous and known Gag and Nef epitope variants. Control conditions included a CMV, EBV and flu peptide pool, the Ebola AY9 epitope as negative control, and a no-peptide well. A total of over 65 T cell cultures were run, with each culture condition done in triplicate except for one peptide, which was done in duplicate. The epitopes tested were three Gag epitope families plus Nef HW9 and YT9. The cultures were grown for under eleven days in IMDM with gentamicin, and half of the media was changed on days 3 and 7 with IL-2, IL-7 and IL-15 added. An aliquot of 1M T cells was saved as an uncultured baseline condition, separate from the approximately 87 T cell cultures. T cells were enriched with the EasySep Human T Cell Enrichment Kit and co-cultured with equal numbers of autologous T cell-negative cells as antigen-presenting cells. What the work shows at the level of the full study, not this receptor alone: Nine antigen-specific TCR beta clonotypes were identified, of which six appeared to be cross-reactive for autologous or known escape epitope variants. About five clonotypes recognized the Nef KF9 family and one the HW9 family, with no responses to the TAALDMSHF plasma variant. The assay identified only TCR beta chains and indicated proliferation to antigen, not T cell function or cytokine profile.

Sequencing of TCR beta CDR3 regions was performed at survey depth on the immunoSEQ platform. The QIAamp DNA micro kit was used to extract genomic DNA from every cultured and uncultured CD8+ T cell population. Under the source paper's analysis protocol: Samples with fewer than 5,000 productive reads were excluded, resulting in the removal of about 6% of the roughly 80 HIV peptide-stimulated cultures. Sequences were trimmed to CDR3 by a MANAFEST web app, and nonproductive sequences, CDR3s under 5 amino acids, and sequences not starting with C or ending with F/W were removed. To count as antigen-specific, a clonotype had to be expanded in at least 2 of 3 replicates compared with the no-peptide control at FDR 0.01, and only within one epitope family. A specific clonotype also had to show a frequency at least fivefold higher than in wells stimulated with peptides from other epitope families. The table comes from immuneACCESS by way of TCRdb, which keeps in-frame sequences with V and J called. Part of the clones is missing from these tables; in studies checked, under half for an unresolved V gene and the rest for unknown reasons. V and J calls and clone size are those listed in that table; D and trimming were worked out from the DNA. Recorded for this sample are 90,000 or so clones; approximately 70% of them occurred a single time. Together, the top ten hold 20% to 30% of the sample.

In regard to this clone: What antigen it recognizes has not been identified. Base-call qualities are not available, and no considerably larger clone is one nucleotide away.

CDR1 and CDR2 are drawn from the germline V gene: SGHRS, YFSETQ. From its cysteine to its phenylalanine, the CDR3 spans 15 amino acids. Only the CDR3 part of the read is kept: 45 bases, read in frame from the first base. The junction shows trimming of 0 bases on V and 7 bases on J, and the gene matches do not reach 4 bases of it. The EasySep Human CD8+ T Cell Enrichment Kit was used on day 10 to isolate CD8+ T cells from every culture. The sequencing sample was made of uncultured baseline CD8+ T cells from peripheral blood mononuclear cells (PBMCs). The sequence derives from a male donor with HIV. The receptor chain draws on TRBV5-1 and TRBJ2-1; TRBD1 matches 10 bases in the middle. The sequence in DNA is TGCGCCAGCAGCTTGGGACAGGGGGCGGGAAATGAGCAGTTCTTC. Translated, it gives CASSLGQGAGNEQFF.